Listed here are 23 T cell receptor beta chains from one sample, sequenced in a study of PD-1 blockade in classical Hodgkin lymphoma (dated by TCRdb to 2020 to 2021). Libraries were made using the immunoSEQ multiplex PCR assay. TCRdb mirrors the immuneACCESS table, restricted to in-frame sequences. Some clones are absent from its copies; in checked studies, under half trace to an unresolved V gene, and the reason for the others is unknown. The sample table holds about 21,000 clones, of which 80% to 90% were seen once. Jointly, the top ten make up roughly 7% of the sample. What the time point label conveys for this sample: newly diagnosed, previously untreated cHL patient sample. CD8+ T cells were purified from thawed PBMCs by magnetic negative selection with a Miltenyi CD8+ T cell isolation kit. The sample was CD8+ T cells from blood. These receptors all stem from a human donor with classical Hodgkin lymphoma.

The CDR3 sequence: CASSPLAGRNQPQHF. The CDR3 DNA is TGTGCCAGCAGTCCCCTTGCGGGACGTAATCAGCCCCAGCATTTT. This chain connects TRBV27 to TRBJ1-5, with D tentatively TRBD1 (5 bases). Germline loops: CDR1 MNHEY, CDR2 SMNVEV (reference sequence). The V and J ends lost 5 bases and 4 bases respectively, with 15 bases between them. This CDR3 region has 15 residues.

This chain joins TRBV6-5 and TRBJ1-1; 7 bases line up with TRBD1. After removal of 3 bases from V and 5 bases from J, the junction contained 6 bases not matched to a gene. The CDR3 length is 14 residues. Germline CDR1 and CDR2: MNHEY and SVGAGI. The CDR3 sequence is CASSYSRGGTEAFF. The CDR3 nucleotides are TGTGCCAGCAGTTATAGCAGGGGGGGAACTGAAGCTTTCTTT.

The chain links TRBV19 to TRBJ2-7; D gene unclear. Germline V CDR1 and CDR2: LNHDA, SQIVND (reference sequence). V shed 8 bases and J shed 0 bases, with 8 bases lying between them. The CDR3 totals 12 residues. CDR3 amino acids: CASESGSYEQYF. In nucleotides, the CDR3 is TGTGCCAGTGAATCAGGCTCCTACGAGCAGTACTTC.

The rearrangement joins TRBV10-1 to TRBJ2-1; D perhaps matches TRBD2 (5 bases). Between the trimmed V and J ends, which lost 2 bases and 0 bases, there was a span of 11 bases. The germline V gene encodes CDR1 WNHNN and CDR2 SYGVQD (reference sequence). There are 16 residues in the CDR3. As DNA, the CDR3 is TGCGCCAGCAGTGAGCTAGCATGGATCTCCTACAATGAGCAGTTCTTC. Amino acid sequence: CASSELAWISYNEQFF.

This clone is categorized as medium-sized (0.01 to 0.1%). V usage is TRBV19 and J usage is TRBJ1-2; D gene ambiguous. CDR1 and CDR2 (germline): LNHDA, SQIVND (reference sequence). The CDR3 totals 14 residues. The V and J ends lost 6 bases and 0 bases respectively, with 11 bases between them. The DNA for the CDR3 is TGTGCCAGTAGGCTCCGACGGACTAACTATGGCTACACCTTC. This translates into CASRLRRTNYGYTF. The full variable domain, in which reference TRBV19 and TRBJ1-2 provide the parts outside the CDR3, is DGGITQSPKYLFRKEGQNVTLSCEQNLNHDAMYWYRQDPGQGLRLIYYSQIVNDFQKGDIAEGYSVSREKKESFPLTVTSAQKNPTAFYLCASRLRRTNYGYTFGSGTRLTVV.

V gene TRBV14 combines with J gene TRBJ2-3; a weak D match, TRBD1 (6 bases). Germline CDR1 is SGHDN and CDR2 is FVKESK. V gave up 0 bases and J gave up 4 bases, with 11 bases separating them. There are 15 residues in the CDR3. CDR3 DNA sequence: TGTGCCAGCAGCCAAGACTGGGGGCGCGCAGATACGCAGTATTTT. It is translated as CASSQDWGRADTQYF.

The gene calls are TRBV6-5 and TRBJ2-7; 11 nucleotides align to TRBD1. The V and J ends lost 0 bases and 2 bases, in that order; junction bases with no gene match: 3. The CDR3 contains 16 residues. Germline CDR1 is MNHEY and CDR2 is SVGAGI. The CDR3 nucleotides read TGTGCCAGCAGTTACTCTGGGACAGGGGGGGCCTACGAGCAGTACTTC. Translating gives CASSYSGTGGAYEQYF.

The rearrangement links TRBV6-1 to TRBJ2-1, with a weak D call TRBD2 (6 bases). The CDR3 totals 12 residues. Trimming pared 8 bases from V and 6 bases from J, leaving 11 bases between. Per the germline V gene, CDR1 is MNHNS and CDR2 is SASEGT. CDR3 in DNA: TGTGCCAGCCGGCTAGCGACCAATGAGCAGTTCTTC. This gives the protein CASRLATNEQFF.

The CDR3 DNA sequence: TGTGCCACCAGCAGAGACGGGGCCCGGCCCCAGCATTTT. Protein: CATSRDGARPQHF. The V call is TRBV15, the J call TRBJ1-5, with D possibly matching TRBD1 (5 bases). The CDR3 is 13 amino acids. Germline V gives CDR1 LNHNV, CDR2 YYDKDF (reference sequence). V lost 0 bases to trimming and J lost 9 bases, with 9 bases between them.

The chain carries TRBV7-9 and TRBJ2-7, with a tentative D call TRBD2 (6 bases). The CDR3 runs to 15 residues. Trimming took off 1 base at V and 2 bases at J, with 12 bases between the two ends. Germline V CDR1 and CDR2: SEHNR, FQNEAQ (reference sequence). CDR3 sequence reads: CASSLGGGNTYEQYF. CDR3 coding DNA: TGTGCCAGCAGCTTAGGAGGCGGGAACACCTACGAGCAGTACTTC.

Only one count was recorded for this clone. The chain uses TRBV6-6 and TRBJ2-1, with 12 bases identical to TRBD2. Germline CDR1 and CDR2: MNHNY and SVGAGI (reference sequence). There are 13 residues in the CDR3. The V segment lost 7 bases and the J segment 7 bases; nucleotides outside the gene matches: 2. CDR3 amino acids: CASTLAGGNEQFF. The CDR3 DNA sequence: TGTGCCAGCACCCTAGCGGGGGGGAATGAGCAGTTCTTC.

The chain combines TRBV28 with TRBJ1-5; no reliable D call. The ends were cut back, 3 bases at V and 1 base at J, with 10 bases in the middle. The CDR3 extends over 15 amino acids. Germline V lookup: CDR1 MDHEN, CDR2 SYDVKM. CDR3 nucleotide sequence: TGTGCCAGCAGTTTTGGAGGAATAAGCAATCAGCCCCAGCATTTT. As protein: CASSFGGISNQPQHF.

This clone was seen once. The rearrangement links TRBV14 to TRBJ2-1, with 8 nucleotides matching TRBD2. The CDR3 totals 15 residues. The trim removed 0 bases at V and 7 bases at J, leaving 5 bases unmatched. The germline gives CDR1 SGHDN, CDR2 FVKESK. The CDR3 is CASSQEAGVRNEQFF. In nucleotides, the CDR3 is TGTGCCAGCAGCCAAGAAGCGGGAGTAAGGAATGAGCAGTTCTTC.

The V and J genes are TRBV19 and TRBJ1-1; maybe TRBD1 (6 bases). V was clipped by 5 bases and J by 5 bases, with 9 bases between them. CDR3 length: 12 residues. Germline values: CDR1 LNHDA, CDR2 SQIVND (reference sequence). This CDR3 is CASSPQGTEAFF. CDR3 sequence (DNA): TGTGCCAGTAGTCCACAGGGAACTGAAGCTTTCTTT.

The chain combines TRBV5-6 with TRBJ1-5; weak D call: TRBD1 (6 bases). The CDR3 is 17 residues long. Trimming left V 1 base short and J 0 bases short, with 14 bases between. Germline V CDR1 and CDR2: SGHDT, YYEEEE. The DNA of the CDR3 is TGTGCCAGCAGCTTGTGGTCAGGGGAGGCTAGCAATCAGCCCCAGCATTTT. This gives the protein CASSLWSGEASNQPQHF.

CDR3 region: CASSTPLSAGNTIYF. For the CDR3, the DNA is TGTGCCAGCAGTACCCCACTAAGTGCAGGAAACACCATATATTTT. The chain employs TRBV7-2 and TRBJ1-3; D is uncertain. CDR3 length: 15 residues. Trimming pared 6 bases from V and 4 bases from J, leaving 16 bases between. Germline lookup yields CDR1 SGHTA and CDR2 FQGNSA.

The count of this clone is one. The rearrangement links TRBV28 to TRBJ1-5; unclear D gene. The CDR3 covers 17 residues. The germline gives CDR1 MDHEN, CDR2 SYDVKM. V gave up 6 bases and J gave up 2 bases, with 20 bases separating them. The CDR3 spells CASSPSAGLVGNQPQHF. The CDR3 region has the DNA TGTGCCAGCAGCCCAAGTGCGGGGTTAGTGGGCAATCAGCCCCAGCATTTT.

The rearrangement links TRBV5-6 to TRBJ2-3; D may be TRBD1 or TRBD2 (7 bases each). The germline CDR1 and CDR2 sequences are SGHDT and YYEEEE. This CDR3 is 15 amino acids long. The ends were cut back, 2 bases at V and 5 bases at J, with 15 bases in the middle. The chain's CDR3 is CASSFPSRGGDTQYF. The CDR3 DNA follows: TGTGCCAGCAGCTTTCCGTCCAGGGGGGGAGATACGCAGTATTTT.

This rearrangement joins TRBV30 to TRBJ1-2, with no clear D. Germline V gene sequence: CDR1 GTSNPN, CDR2 SVGIG (reference sequence). This CDR3 region has 11 residues. The V end was cut by 5 bases, the J end by 8 bases, with 12 bases between. In DNA form, the CDR3 reads TGTGCCTGGTCAGCAGGCGGCGGCTACACCTTC. It codes for CAWSAGGGYTF.

The table lists this clone with a count of one. V usage is TRBV5-1 and J usage is TRBJ2-7; maybe TRBD1 (6 bases). CDR3 length: 14 amino acids. Between the trimmed V and J ends, which lost 5 bases and 4 bases, there was a span of 16 bases. The germline gives CDR1 SGHRS, CDR2 YFSETQ. The CDR3 DNA reads TGCGCCAGCAGAACAGGGCCCACCCCTTACGAGCAGTACTTC. Its translation is CASRTGPTPYEQYF.

The rearrangement joins TRBV4-3 to TRBJ2-7; maybe TRBD2 (7 bases). From germline, CDR1 is LGHNA and CDR2 YSLEER. V lost 1 base and J lost 7, with 29 bases in between. CDR3 length equals 19 residues. This CDR3 is CASSQGRTLGGALIGEQYF. CDR3 nucleotide sequence: TGCGCCAGCAGCCAAGGGAGGACCCTGGGGGGGGCCCTAATCGGGGAGCAGTACTTC.

This clone showed up just a few times. The chain carries TRBV30 and TRBJ1-1, with TRBD1 as a possible D gene (6 bases). The CDR3 sequence is 13 residues long. The V end lost 0 bases, the J end lost 2 bases, and 7 bases lay between the germline ends. CDR1 and CDR2 (germline): GTSNPN, SVGIG (reference sequence). CDR3 in DNA: TGTGCCTGGAGTGTCGGGGGCAACACTGAAGCTTTCTTT. Protein: CAWSVGGNTEAFF.

The chain couples TRBV28 to TRBJ1-4, with 7 nucleotides matching TRBD1. V lost 2 bases to trimming and J lost 6 bases; unmatched junction nucleotides: 3. Germline CDR1 is MDHEN and CDR2 is SYDVKM. The CDR3 contains 14 residues. DNA of the CDR3: TGTGCCAGCAGTTTAACGACAGGGTATGAAAAACTGTTTTTT. This codes for CASSLTTGYEKLFF.